This T cell receptor beta chain was recovered during a study of blood T cell repertoires in COVID-19. Of note for this clone: A junction boundary mismatches the germline segment, possibly from a read error.

Measured with immunoSEQ multiplex PCR; TCRdb has only the in-frame clones, and not every one. The sample contains 150,000 or so clones, more than 85% of which appear only once. Germline loops: CDR1 MNHEY, CDR2 SVGAGI. The CDR3 spans 16 residues. The receptor comes from a man aged 18 to 35 with acute or convalescent COVID-19. The chain employs TRBV6-5 and TRBJ2-1, with 8 positions matching TRBD1. Sequencing was done on a sample of peripheral blood. CDR3 region: CASSYSLRQGFNEQFF. CDR3 nucleotide sequence: TGTGCCAGCAGCTACTCCCTGAGACAGGGGTTCAATGAGCAGTTCTTC.